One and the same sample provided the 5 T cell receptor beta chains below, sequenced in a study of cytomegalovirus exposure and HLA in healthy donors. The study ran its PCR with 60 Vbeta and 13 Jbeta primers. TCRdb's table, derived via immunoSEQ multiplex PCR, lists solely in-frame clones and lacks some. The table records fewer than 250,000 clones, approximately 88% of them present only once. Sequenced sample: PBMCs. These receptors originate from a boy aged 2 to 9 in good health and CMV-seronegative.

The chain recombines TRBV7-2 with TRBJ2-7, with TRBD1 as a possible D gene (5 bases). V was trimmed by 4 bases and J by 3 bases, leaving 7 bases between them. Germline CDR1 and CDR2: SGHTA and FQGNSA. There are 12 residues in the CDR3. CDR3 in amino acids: CASSSQGYEQYF. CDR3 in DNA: TGTGCCAGCAGCTCGCAGGGCTACGAGCAGTACTTC.

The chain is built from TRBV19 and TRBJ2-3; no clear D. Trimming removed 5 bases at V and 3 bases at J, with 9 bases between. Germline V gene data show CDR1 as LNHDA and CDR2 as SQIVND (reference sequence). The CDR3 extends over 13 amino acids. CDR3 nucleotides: TGTGCCAGTAGTCCCTCCGGTACAGATACGCAGTATTTT. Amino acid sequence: CASSPSGTDTQYF.

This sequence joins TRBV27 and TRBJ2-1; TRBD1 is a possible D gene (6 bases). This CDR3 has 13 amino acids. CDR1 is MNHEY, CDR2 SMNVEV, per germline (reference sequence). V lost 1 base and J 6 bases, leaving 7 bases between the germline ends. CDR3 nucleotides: TGTGCCAGCAGTTTATTGGGGGCCAATGAGCAGTTCTTC. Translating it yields CASSLLGANEQFF.

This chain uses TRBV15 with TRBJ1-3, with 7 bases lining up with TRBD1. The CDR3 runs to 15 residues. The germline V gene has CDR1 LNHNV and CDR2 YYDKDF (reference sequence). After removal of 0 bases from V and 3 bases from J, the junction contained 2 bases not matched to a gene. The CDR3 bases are TGTGCCACCAGCAGAGAAGCAGGGGGTGGAAACACCATATATTTT. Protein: CATSREAGGGNTIYF.

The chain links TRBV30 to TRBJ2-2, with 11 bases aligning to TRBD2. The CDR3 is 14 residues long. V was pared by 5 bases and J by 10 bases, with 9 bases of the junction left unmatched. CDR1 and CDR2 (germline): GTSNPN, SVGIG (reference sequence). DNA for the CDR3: TGTGCCTGGGGCGGAGGACTAGCGGGTTTGGAGCTGTTTTTT. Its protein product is CAWGGGLAGLELFF.